The rows below give T cell receptor beta chains drawn from one sample of a study of blood T cell repertoires in COVID-19. Repertoires were generated with immunoSEQ multiplex PCR, while TCRdb's copy carries only in-frame clones and drops some. The table has 150,000 or so clones, around 79% seen once. Sample: peripheral blood. Receptors were obtained from a woman in her sixties or seventies with COVID-19, enrolled during active disease. Each CDR3 is given with its conserved first and last residue. A D gene is named only where the DNA matches it firmly. Not all rows give a size; the values are once, few, many and, for expanded clones, a class.

CDR3 protein: CASSPGTTQETQYF
CDR3 DNA: TGTGCCAGCAGCCCCGGGACTACTCAAGAGACCCAGTACTTC
V gene: TRBV5-4
clone size: .
J gene: TRBJ2-5
CDR3 length: 14
D gene: TRBD2

CDR3 protein: CASSSRLGDGYTF
CDR3 DNA: TGCGCCAGCAGCTCTAGATTAGGGGATGGCTACACCTTC
V gene: TRBV5-1
clone size: .
J gene: TRBJ1-2
CDR3 length: 13
D gene: .

CDR3 protein: CASSLSGSTEAFF
CDR3 DNA: TGTGCCAGCAGTTTATCTGGGAGCACTGAAGCTTTCTTT
V gene: TRBV27
clone size: .
J gene: TRBJ1-1
CDR3 length: 13
D gene: .

CDR3 protein: CSVGSLGGSYGYTF
CDR3 DNA: TGCAGCGTTGGTTCATTGGGGGGTAGCTATGGCTACACCTTC
V gene: TRBV29-1
clone size: .
J gene: TRBJ1-2
CDR3 length: 14
D gene: .

CDR3 protein: CASRTDQGIAGELFF
CDR3 DNA: TGCGCCAGCCGAACAGACCAGGGGATAGCCGGGGAGCTGTTTTTT
V gene: TRBV5-1
clone size: .
J gene: TRBJ2-2
CDR3 length: 15
D gene: .

CDR3 protein: CASNNRRNTGELFF
CDR3 DNA: TGTGCCAGTAATAACAGACGGAACACCGGGGAGCTGTTTTTT
V gene: TRBV19
clone size: .
J gene: TRBJ2-2
CDR3 length: 14
D gene: .

CDR3 protein: CASSQRTGGTEAFF
CDR3 DNA: TGTGCCAGCAGCCAGAGAACAGGGGGCACTGAAGCTTTCTTT
V gene: TRBV3-1/TRBV3-2
clone size: few
J gene: TRBJ1-1
CDR3 length: 14
D gene: TRBD1

CDR3 protein: CASSLQGQGGGYTF
CDR3 DNA: TGTGCCAGCAGCCTCCAGGGACAGGGGGGTGGCTACACCTTC
V gene: TRBV5-4
clone size: once
J gene: TRBJ1-2
CDR3 length: 14
D gene: TRBD1

CDR3 protein: CASSLAGGAYEQYF
CDR3 DNA: TGTGCCAGCAGCTTGGCCGGGGGGGCCTACGAGCAGTACTTC
V gene: TRBV5-6
clone size: once
J gene: TRBJ2-7
CDR3 length: 14
D gene: TRBD2

CDR3 protein: CASSKVLRRGYGYTF
CDR3 DNA: TGTGCCAGCAGCAAAGTTTTGCGGAGGGGCTATGGCTACACCTTC
V gene: TRBV21-1
clone size: .
J gene: TRBJ1-2
CDR3 length: 15
D gene: .

CDR3 protein: CASSDTTRDSNSPLHF
CDR3 DNA: TGTGCCAGCAGTGACACTACCCGGGACAGTAATTCACCCCTCCACTTT
V gene: TRBV6-4
clone size: .
J gene: TRBJ1-6
CDR3 length: 16
D gene: TRBD1

CDR3 protein: CASSKARDVSYEQYF
CDR3 DNA: TGTGCCAGCAGCAAAGCGCGGGACGTTTCCTACGAGCAGTACTTC
V gene: TRBV21-1
clone size: .
J gene: TRBJ2-7
CDR3 length: 15
D gene: .

CDR3 protein: CASTGVLGSDGYTF
CDR3 DNA: TGTGCCAGCACCGGGGTCCTCGGGTCGGATGGCTACACCTTC
V gene: TRBV5-4
clone size: once
J gene: TRBJ1-2
CDR3 length: 14
D gene: .

CDR3 protein: CASRKGNSNQPQHF
CDR3 DNA: TGTGCCAGTAGGAAGGGGAACTCCAATCAGCCCCAGCATTTT
V gene: TRBV19
clone size: .
J gene: TRBJ1-5
CDR3 length: 14
D gene: .

CDR3 protein: CSASPDRVYGYTF
CDR3 DNA: TGCAGTGCTAGTCCCGACAGGGTGTATGGCTACACCTTC
V gene: TRBV20-1
clone size: .
J gene: TRBJ1-2
CDR3 length: 13
D gene: TRBD1

CDR3 protein: CATLQGGRTDTQYF
CDR3 DNA: TGTGCCACACTACAGGGGGGGCGGACAGATACGCAGTATTTT
V gene: TRBV2
clone size: once
J gene: TRBJ2-3
CDR3 length: 14
D gene: .

CDR3 protein: CASSLTGNSPLHF
CDR3 DNA: TGTGCCAGCAGTTTAACGGGGAACTCACCCCTCCACTTT
V gene: TRBV12-3/TRBV12-4
clone size: .
J gene: TRBJ1-6
CDR3 length: 13
D gene: .

CDR3 protein: CASSQRTSGGVTGELFF
CDR3 DNA: TGTGCCAGCAGCCAGAGGACTAGCGGGGGGGTCACCGGGGAGCTGTTTTTT
V gene: TRBV4-2
clone size: few
J gene: TRBJ2-2
CDR3 length: 17
D gene: TRBD2

CDR3 protein: CATNDITSNQPQHF
CDR3 DNA: TGTGCCACCAATGACATAACCAGCAATCAGCCCCAGCATTTT
V gene: TRBV15
clone size: .
J gene: TRBJ1-5
CDR3 length: 14
D gene: .

CDR3 protein: CASSPLLASEAREQYF
CDR3 DNA: TGTGCCAGCAGCCCCCTCCTAGCTAGCGAGGCGCGCGAGCAGTACTTC
V gene: TRBV7-6
clone size: few
J gene: TRBJ2-7
CDR3 length: 16
D gene: .

CDR3 protein: CATMEHLSNQPQHF
CDR3 DNA: TGTGCCACCATGGAGCACCTCAGCAATCAGCCCCAGCATTTT
V gene: TRBV10-3
clone size: .
J gene: TRBJ1-5
CDR3 length: 14
D gene: .

CDR3 protein: CASRSPGLSSGNTIYF
CDR3 DNA: TGTGCCAGTAGGTCGCCTGGACTGAGCTCTGGAAACACCATATATTTT
V gene: TRBV19
clone size: once
J gene: TRBJ1-3
CDR3 length: 16
D gene: .

CDR3 protein: CASSKTSYGYTF
CDR3 DNA: TGCGCCAGCAGTAAGACAAGCTATGGCTACACCTTC
V gene: TRBV5-1
clone size: .
J gene: TRBJ1-2
CDR3 length: 12
D gene: .

CDR3 protein: CAISESGQGHLDSPLHF
CDR3 DNA: TGTGCCATCAGTGAGTCGGGGCAGGGCCACTTGGATTCACCCCTCCACTTT
V gene: TRBV10-3
clone size: .
J gene: TRBJ1-6
CDR3 length: 17
D gene: .

CDR3 protein: CASTTGMNTEAFF
CDR3 DNA: TGCGCCAGCACAACAGGGATGAACACTGAAGCTTTCTTT
V gene: TRBV5-1
clone size: .
J gene: TRBJ1-1
CDR3 length: 13
D gene: .

CDR3 protein: CASSYTGGLYNEQFF
CDR3 DNA: TGTGCCAGCAGTTACACGGGGGGGCTATACAATGAGCAGTTCTTC
V gene: TRBV6-5
clone size: .
J gene: TRBJ2-1
CDR3 length: 15
D gene: TRBD2

CDR3 protein: CSVGGGNGYTF
CDR3 DNA: TGCAGCGTTGGCGGGGGAAATGGCTACACCTTC
V gene: TRBV29-1
clone size: .
J gene: TRBJ1-2
CDR3 length: 11
D gene: .

CDR3 protein: CASSYHGLAVDNEQFF
CDR3 DNA: TGTGCCAGCAGTTACCATGGACTAGCGGTGGACAATGAGCAGTTCTTC
V gene: TRBV6-5
clone size: .
J gene: TRBJ2-1
CDR3 length: 16
D gene: TRBD2

CDR3 protein: CASKGEGGNQPQHF
CDR3 DNA: TGTGCCAGCAAGGGGGAAGGGGGCAATCAGCCCCAGCATTTT
V gene: TRBV2
clone size: .
J gene: TRBJ1-5
CDR3 length: 14
D gene: .

CDR3 protein: CASRRSRFETQYF
CDR3 DNA: TGTGCCAGCCGACGAAGCAGGTTCGAGACCCAGTACTTC
V gene: TRBV27
clone size: .
J gene: TRBJ2-5
CDR3 length: 13
D gene: .

CDR3 protein: CATSDLGTGGYTF
CDR3 DNA: TGTGCCACCAGTGATTTGGGGACAGGAGGCTACACCTTC
V gene: TRBV24-1
clone size: .
J gene: TRBJ1-2
CDR3 length: 13
D gene: TRBD1

CDR3 protein: CASTPLDRGTEAFF
CDR3 DNA: TGTGCCAGCACCCCTTTGGACAGGGGCACTGAAGCTTTCTTT
V gene: TRBV27
clone size: .
J gene: TRBJ1-1
CDR3 length: 14
D gene: TRBD1

CDR3 protein: CASSYSGTGRQPQHF
CDR3 DNA: TGTGCCAGCAGTTACTCGGGGACAGGGCGACAGCCCCAGCATTTT
V gene: TRBV6-2/TRBV6-3
clone size: .
J gene: TRBJ1-5
CDR3 length: 15
D gene: TRBD1

CDR3 protein: CASRRQGDNIQYF
CDR3 DNA: TGTGCCAGCAGGAGACAGGGGGATAACATTCAGTACTTC
V gene: TRBV6-5
clone size: .
J gene: TRBJ2-4
CDR3 length: 13
D gene: TRBD1

CDR3 protein: CASSQGLAGAETQYF
CDR3 DNA: TGTGCCAGCAGCCAGGGACTAGCGGGGGCAGAGACCCAGTACTTC
V gene: TRBV7-3
clone size: once
J gene: TRBJ2-5
CDR3 length: 15
D gene: TRBD2

CDR3 protein: CAWRGGGYNSPLHF
CDR3 DNA: TGTGCCTGGCGAGGGGGTGGCTATAATTCACCCCTCCACTTT
V gene: TRBV30
clone size: .
J gene: TRBJ1-6
CDR3 length: 14
D gene: .

CDR3 protein: CASRPGTEANYGYTF
CDR3 DNA: TGTGCCAGCAGGCCCGGGACAGAAGCTAACTATGGCTACACCTTC
V gene: TRBV6-4
clone size: .
J gene: TRBJ1-2
CDR3 length: 15
D gene: TRBD1

CDR3 protein: CASTMRNEQFF
CDR3 DNA: TGTGCCAGTACAATGAGGAATGAGCAGTTCTTC
V gene: TRBV5-6
clone size: .
J gene: TRBJ2-1
CDR3 length: 11
D gene: .

CDR3 protein: CASSIRDKIYEQYF
CDR3 DNA: TGTGCCAGTAGTATCAGGGACAAGATCTACGAGCAGTACTTC
V gene: TRBV19
clone size: .
J gene: TRBJ2-7
CDR3 length: 14
D gene: .

CDR3 protein: CASSFSSQGASDTQYF
CDR3 DNA: TGTGCCAGCAGTTTCTCCTCACAGGGGGCATCAGATACGCAGTATTTT
V gene: TRBV6-5
clone size: many
J gene: TRBJ2-3
CDR3 length: 16
D gene: TRBD1

CDR3 protein: CASNTDGPGRGYTF
CDR3 DNA: TGTGCCAGCAATACCGACGGGCCAGGGCGAGGCTACACCTTC
V gene: TRBV2
clone size: .
J gene: TRBJ1-2
CDR3 length: 14
D gene: .

CDR3 protein: CASSQEGVQPQHF
CDR3 DNA: TGCGCCAGCAGCCAAGAAGGGGTTCAGCCCCAGCATTTT
V gene: TRBV4-1
clone size: once
J gene: TRBJ1-5
CDR3 length: 13
D gene: .

CDR3 protein: CASTPEGGGYGYTF
CDR3 DNA: TGTGCCAGCACGCCGGAAGGGGGCGGCTATGGCTACACCTTC
V gene: TRBV6-4
clone size: .
J gene: TRBJ1-2
CDR3 length: 14
D gene: TRBD1

CDR3 protein: CASSPETSGWLEETQYF
CDR3 DNA: TGTGCCAGCTCACCTGAGACTAGCGGGTGGTTGGAAGAGACCCAGTACTTC
V gene: TRBV18
clone size: .
J gene: TRBJ2-5
CDR3 length: 17
D gene: TRBD2

CDR3 protein: CASSPSAAGVSGANVLTF
CDR3 DNA: TGTGCCAGCAGCCCCTCGGCGGCGGGGGTCTCTGGGGCCAACGTCCTGACTTTC
V gene: TRBV3-1/TRBV3-2
clone size: .
J gene: TRBJ2-6
CDR3 length: 18
D gene: TRBD2

CDR3 protein: CASSLDRGERSYTF
CDR3 DNA: TGCGCCAGCAGTCTGGACAGGGGGGAACGGAGCTACACCTTC
V gene: TRBV5-1
clone size: .
J gene: TRBJ1-2
CDR3 length: 14
D gene: TRBD1

CDR3 protein: CASSPSARDTYGYTF
CDR3 DNA: TGTGCCAGCAGTCCCAGTGCGAGGGACACCTATGGCTACACCTTC
V gene: TRBV25-1
clone size: .
J gene: TRBJ1-2
CDR3 length: 15
D gene: .

CDR3 protein: CASSPRHSSGNTIYF
CDR3 DNA: TGTGCCAGCAGCCCCCGACATTCCTCTGGAAACACCATATATTTT
V gene: TRBV9
clone size: .
J gene: TRBJ1-3
CDR3 length: 15
D gene: .

CDR3 protein: CASSYSNVGTGYEQYF
CDR3 DNA: TGTGCCAGCAGTTACTCGAATGTAGGGACAGGCTACGAGCAGTACTTC
V gene: TRBV6-5
clone size: once
J gene: TRBJ2-7
CDR3 length: 16
D gene: TRBD1

CDR3 protein: CASRRSQAGGEKLFF
CDR3 DNA: TGTGCCAGCAGACGCAGCCAAGCGGGGGGTGAAAAACTGTTTTTT
V gene: TRBV2
clone size: .
J gene: TRBJ1-4
CDR3 length: 15
D gene: .

CDR3 protein: CASRNRGLSPLHF
CDR3 DNA: TGTGCCAGCAGGAACAGGGGTTTGTCACCCCTCCACTTT
V gene: TRBV27
clone size: few
J gene: TRBJ1-6
CDR3 length: 13
D gene: TRBD1

CDR3 protein: CATSVGQGGLYEQYF
CDR3 DNA: TGTGCCACCAGTGTCGGACAGGGGGGATTGTACGAGCAGTACTTC
V gene: TRBV24-1
clone size: few
J gene: TRBJ2-7
CDR3 length: 15
D gene: TRBD1

CDR3 protein: CAWNHFFYGYTF
CDR3 DNA: TGTGCCTGGAACCACTTTTTCTATGGCTACACCTTC
V gene: TRBV30
clone size: once
J gene: TRBJ1-2
CDR3 length: 12
D gene: .

CDR3 protein: CASSDTGQGAVYGYTF
CDR3 DNA: TGTGCCAGCAGTGACACGGGACAGGGGGCGGTTTATGGCTACACCTTC
V gene: TRBV6-4
clone size: .
J gene: TRBJ1-2
CDR3 length: 16
D gene: TRBD1